This T cell receptor (beta chain) was sequenced for a study of blood T cells in healthy people across ages. Study-wide results and caveats: Older age coincided with a roughly linear decline in TCR beta diversity per million T cells.

The germline gives CDR1 KGHDR, CDR2 SFDVKD. The CDR3 runs 14 residues. V shed 4 bases and J 7 bases; nucleotides not matched to a gene: 5. In regard to this clonotype: Antigen: not known.

Primed by a sample-barcoded 5' primer and a J-beta primer mix, a second PCR proceeded for about 7 to 12 cycles. MiXCR was run by TCRdb on the 5' RACE reads, yielding one entry per CDR3 protein. This sample has some 290,000 distinct CDR3 sequences, with around 30% found just once. The sample was blood. The clonotype originates from a woman between 65 and 79 years old in good health. The chain combines TRBV24-1 with TRBJ2-1; 8 nucleotides line up with TRBD1. The chain's CDR3 is CATSDMDRANEQFF. In DNA form, the CDR3 reads TGTGCCACCAGTGACATGGACAGGGCAAATGAGCAGTTCTTC.